Listed here are 27 T cell receptor beta chains from one sample, sequenced in a study of cytomegalovirus exposure and HLA in healthy donors. Both 60 Vbeta primers and 13 Jbeta primers went into the PCR. This table comes from immunoSEQ multiplex PCR, and its TCRdb copy is limited to in-frame clones, with some not included. The sample lists about 150,000 clones, approximately 84% seen once, with roughly 3% in the top ten. Material: PBMCs. The source is a woman between 50 and 59 years old in good health and CMV-seropositive.

This clone was seen just once. The chain links TRBV9 to TRBJ2-3; 8 bases map to TRBD2. The V gene's germline CDR1 is SGDLS and CDR2 YYNGEE. This CDR3 region has 16 residues. With 6 bases clipped from V and 3 bases from J, the junction kept 12 bases outside the gene matches. CDR3 in amino acids: CASTRGPAGVTDTQYF. In DNA form, the CDR3 reads TGTGCCAGCACCCGAGGCCCAGCGGGAGTGACAGATACGCAGTATTTT.

This rearrangement joins TRBV7-2 to TRBJ1-2; 9 nucleotides agree with TRBD1. V gave up 5 bases and J gave up 8 bases; unmatched junction bases: 12. The length of the CDR3 is 15 residues. Germline V gene sequence: CDR1 SGHTA, CDR2 FQGNSA. CDR3 bases: TGTGCCAGCAGCCCTAGAGGACAGGGGAGAGGCGGCTACACCTTC. Its translation is CASSPRGQGRGGYTF. Using reference TRBV7-2 and TRBJ1-2 for the parts outside the CDR3, the full variable domain is GAGVSQSPSNKVTEKGKDVELRCDPISGHTALYWYRQSLGQGLEFLIYFQGNSAPDKSGLPSDRFSAERTGGSVSTLTIQRTQQEDSAVYLCASSPRGQGRGGYTFGSGTRLTVV.

The chain has TRBV6-6 and TRBJ2-1, with 7 bases aligning to TRBD1. This CDR3 spans 15 amino acids. CDR1 and CDR2 (germline): MNHNY, SVGAGI (reference sequence). V trimming: 7 bases; J trimming: 6 bases; junction bases outside the gene matches: 12. The CDR3 here is CASTLTGTAANEQFF. CDR3 DNA sequence: TGTGCCAGCACCCTGACAGGGACCGCGGCCAATGAGCAGTTCTTC.

CDR3 nucleotide sequence: TGTGCCAGCACCCTCACAGACAGGGAATGGATCGGCTACACCTTC. Translated, it gives CASTLTDREWIGYTF. The rearrangement joins TRBV6-6 to TRBJ1-2; TRBD1 aligns across 7 bases. Germline V lookup: CDR1 MNHNY, CDR2 SVGAGI (reference sequence). The CDR3 spans 15 residues. Losses at the gene ends were 7 bases for V and 8 bases for J; bases not matched to a gene: 16.

J is TRBJ1-2 and V is TRBV5-1; D is undetermined. The CDR3 spans 15 residues. Germline CDR1 is SGHRS and CDR2 is YFSETQ. The ends were cut back, 0 bases at V and 7 bases at J, with 16 bases in the middle. For the CDR3, the DNA is TGCGCCAGCAGCTTGGCCGGGTCACTTACGTCTGGCTACACCTTC. This sequence encodes CASSLAGSLTSGYTF.

This clone was seen only once. This chain connects TRBV18 to TRBJ1-2; D gene unclear. The CDR3 runs 12 residues. Germline loops: CDR1 KGHSH, CDR2 LQKENI. V lost 5 bases to trimming and J lost 6 bases, with 10 bases between them. The CDR3 DNA is TGTGCCAGCTCAGGAGGGTCAAATGGCTACACCTTC. It codes for CASSGGSNGYTF.

This chain links TRBV4-1 with TRBJ2-5; D not certain. The J call could be wrong; TRBJ2-7 is a better fit for the DNA end. The CDR3 totals 13 residues. Germline values: CDR1 MGHRA, CDR2 YSYEKL. The CDR3 coding sequence is TGCGCCAGCAGGCACCGTGCTTCCTACGAGCAGTACTTC. It translates to CASRHRASYEQYF.

The chain has TRBV7-2 and TRBJ2-1; 7 positions match TRBD2. Per the germline V gene, CDR1 is SGHTA and CDR2 is FQGNSA. The CDR3 runs 16 residues. Trimming took 1 base from V and 2 from J; bases not matched to a gene: 5. In nucleotides, the CDR3 is TGTGCCAGCAGCTTAGGTGCGGGAGAAGCCTACAATGAGCAGTTCTTC. Amino acids: CASSLGAGEAYNEQFF. Drawing the rest from reference TRBV7-2 and TRBJ2-1, the complete variable domain is GAGVSQSPSNKVTEKGKDVELRCDPISGHTALYWYRQSLGQGLEFLIYFQGNSAPDKSGLPSDRFSAERTGGSVSTLTIQRTQQEDSAVYLCASSLGAGEAYNEQFFGPGTRLTVL.

The V and J genes are TRBV5-5 and TRBJ2-5; possible D gene TRBD1, 6 bases. The germline CDR1 and CDR2 sequences are SGHKS and YYEKEE (reference sequence). V was pared by 4 bases and J by 1 base, with 11 bases between. There are 14 residues in the CDR3. The CDR3 nucleotides read TGTGCCAGCAGCATCCGACAGGCCCAAGAGACCCAGTACTTC. Its translation is CASSIRQAQETQYF.

This rearrangement joins TRBV10-2 to TRBJ2-5; 10 positions agree with TRBD2. After removal of 6 bases from V and 4 bases from J, the junction contained 8 bases not matched to a gene. The CDR3 extends over 15 amino acids. CDR1 WSHSY and CDR2 SAAADI come from the germline V gene. CDR3 sequence reads: CASSGTSGAGETQYF. In nucleotides, the CDR3 is TGCGCCAGCAGCGGAACTAGCGGGGCCGGAGAGACCCAGTACTTC.

This chain links TRBV7-2 with TRBJ2-6, with 8 nucleotides matching TRBD1. The germline V gene encodes CDR1 SGHTA and CDR2 FQGNSA. V dropped 5 bases and J dropped 0; count of bases not matched to a gene: 6. The CDR3 runs 17 residues. CDR3 nucleotide sequence: TGTGCCAGCAGCCCGGACAGGGCCCTCTCTGGGGCCAACGTCCTGACTTTC. The encoded protein is CASSPDRALSGANVLTF.

The chain links TRBV6-5 to TRBJ2-7; unclear D gene. Germline V gives CDR1 MNHEY, CDR2 SVGAGI. The CDR3 sequence is 11 residues long. The V and J ends lost 2 bases and 10 bases respectively, with 9 bases between them. CDR3 protein: CASSYGQIQYF. The CDR3, as DNA: TGTGCCAGCAGTTACGGGCAGATCCAGTACTTC.

The chain couples TRBV9 to TRBJ1-3; the match to TRBD1 covers 7 bases. V lost 4 bases and J lost 4; bases outside the gene matches: 14. The CDR3 loop spans 17 amino acids. Germline-derived CDR1 and CDR2 are SGDLS and YYNGEE. Here the CDR3 reads CASSPLPGTGVGNTIYF. The CDR3 DNA follows: TGTGCCAGCAGCCCACTACCCGGTACAGGGGTGGGAAACACCATATATTTT.

The chain has TRBV27 and TRBJ2-2; D is undetermined. Trimming shortened V by 3 bases and J by 6 bases, and 8 bases separated the two germline ends. The CDR3 runs to 13 residues. The germline V gene has CDR1 MNHEY and CDR2 SMNVEV (reference sequence). The CDR3 nucleotides are TGTGCCAGCAGTTTTCGGGTTTCCGGGGAGCTGTTTTTT. It encodes CASSFRVSGELFF.

This sequence joins TRBV11-2 and TRBJ2-7; no reliable D call. Germline assignment: CDR1 SGHAT and CDR2 FQNNGV. The CDR3 length is 14 residues. V was clipped by 0 bases and J by 6 bases, with 12 bases between them. In DNA form, the CDR3 reads TGTGCCAGCAGCTTAGAGGCATCCCCAATCGAGCAGTACTTC. This codes for CASSLEASPIEQYF.

This clone was picked up a small number of times. V gene TRBV13 combines with J gene TRBJ1-1; a weak D match, TRBD1 (5 bases). Germline CDR1 and CDR2: PRHDT and FYEKMQ (reference sequence). V was clipped by 0 bases and J by 6 bases, with 23 bases between them. This CDR3 spans 18 amino acids. CDR3 in DNA: TGTGCCAGCAGCTTAGGCTGGGGTACGGGGACTGAGACCGCTGAAGCTTTCTTT. It specifies CASSLGWGTGTETAEAFF.

J is TRBJ2-7 and V is TRBV27; 9 nucleotides line up with TRBD1. Germline CDR1 and CDR2: MNHEY and SMNVEV (reference sequence). The trim removed 5 bases at V and 4 bases at J, leaving 9 bases unmatched. The CDR3 contains 15 residues. Written as DNA, the CDR3 is TGTGCCAGCAGTCCCGGGGACAGGGTGGCGTACGAGCAGTACTTC. It specifies CASSPGDRVAYEQYF.

V is TRBV9 and J is TRBJ1-1; 8 positions match TRBD1. This CDR3 is 15 amino acids long. J was trimmed by 5 bases and V by 2 bases; bases with no gene match: 8. CDR1 SGDLS and CDR2 YYNGEE come from the germline V gene. The CDR3 DNA follows: TGTGCCAGCAGCGTGAGGGCGGACAGGGAAACTGAAGCTTTCTTT. Translated, it gives CASSVRADRETEAFF.

This clone was recorded a few times. The chain joins TRBV20-1 to TRBJ1-1; a possible D gene is TRBD1 (5 bases). CDR1 and CDR2 (germline): DFQATT, SNEGSKA (reference sequence). The CDR3 totals 11 residues. With 0 bases removed from V and 11 bases from J, the gap between germline ends came to 10 bases. CDR3 protein: CSARDRVGAFF. Here the CDR3 DNA reads TGCAGTGCTAGAGACAGGGTCGGTGCTTTCTTT.

The genes are TRBV6-1 and TRBJ1-5; TRBD1 might be the D (6 bases). Germline CDR1 is MNHNS and CDR2 is SASEGT. The V end lost 0 bases, the J end lost 7 bases, and 10 bases lay between the germline ends. The CDR3 runs 14 residues. CDR3 DNA: TGTGCCAGCAGTGAAGCTTGGGGGCCCCAGCCCCAGCATTTT. Residues: CASSEAWGPQPQHF.

The V gene is TRBV2, the J gene TRBJ2-6; D uncertain. Looked up from germline, CDR1 is SNHLY and CDR2 is FYNNEI. The CDR3 spans 15 residues. Trimming left V 6 bases short and J 0 bases short, with 9 bases between. The CDR3 DNA is TGTGCCAGCAGGCCACTGATCTCTGGGGCCAACGTCCTGACTTTC. Its translation: CASRPLISGANVLTF.

The V and J genes are TRBV29-1 and TRBJ2-3; 7 bases line up with TRBD1. Germline CDR1 reads SQVTM; CDR2 reads ANQGSEA. V dropped 7 bases and J dropped 1; count of bases not matched to a gene: 8. This CDR3 is built from 14 residues. DNA for the CDR3: TGCAGCGCAAGACAGGGTGTCGGCACAGATACGCAGTATTTT. This sequence encodes CSARQGVGTDTQYF.

In the case of this clone: Other DNA sequences within the sample encode an identical CDR3. This chain joins TRBV28 and TRBJ1-1; 7 nucleotides agree with TRBD1. V lost 4 bases and J lost 0; bases outside the gene matches: 2. This CDR3 spans 14 amino acids. Per germline, CDR1 MDHEN and CDR2 SYDVKM. The chain's CDR3 is CASSSGGLNTEAFF. CDR3 coding DNA: TGTGCCAGCAGTTCAGGGGGTTTGAACACTGAAGCTTTCTTT. Filled out from reference TRBV28 and TRBJ1-1, the complete variable domain reads DVKVTQSSRYLVKRTGEKVFLECVQDMDHENMFWYRQDPGLGLRLIYFSYDVKMKEKGDIPEGYSVSREKKERFSLILESASTNQTSMYLCASSSGGLNTEAFFGQGTRLTVV.

This chain connects TRBV9 to TRBJ2-1; 8 positions match TRBD2. The CDR3 extends over 16 amino acids. Unmatched junction bases numbered 7, after V lost 3 bases and J lost 2 bases. CDR1 is SGDLS and CDR2 is YYNGEE in the germline V gene. DNA of the CDR3: TGTGCCAGCAGCGCCTCTTCGGGGGGGCCCTACAATGAGCAGTTCTTC. This translates into CASSASSGGPYNEQFF.

V and J are TRBV15 and TRBJ1-5; D remains unclear. The CDR3 extends over 17 amino acids. The ends were cut back, 0 bases at V and 2 bases at J, with 14 bases in the middle. Looked up from germline, CDR1 is LNHNV and CDR2 is YYDKDF (reference sequence). The CDR3 region has the DNA TGTGCCACCAGCAGAGATCAGTTAGGAAGCGGCAATCAGCCCCAGCATTTT. It is translated as CATSRDQLGSGNQPQHF.

This chain links TRBV5-4 with TRBJ2-1; 10 bases align to TRBD2. Germline values: CDR1 SGHNT, CDR2 YYREEE (reference sequence). V shed 3 bases, J shed 4 bases, and the junction held 7 bases outside the gene matches. The CDR3 contains 16 residues. The CDR3 region is CASSSPPSGGYNEQFF. The CDR3 coding sequence is TGTGCCAGCAGCTCCCCACCTAGCGGGGGATACAATGAGCAGTTCTTC. Based on the CDR3 plus reference TRBV5-4 and TRBJ2-1, the full variable domain is ETGVTQSPTHLIKTRGQQVTLRCSSQSGHNTVSWYQQALGQGPQFIFQYYREEENGRGNFPPRFSGLQFPNYSSELNVNALELDDSALYLCASSSPPSGGYNEQFFGPGTRLTVL.

This clone was counted a few times. J is TRBJ1-1 and V is TRBV7-9; D is uncertain. The CDR3 extends over 14 amino acids. Germline V gene sequence: CDR1 SEHNR, CDR2 FQNEAQ (reference sequence). Trimming shortened V by 3 bases and J by 3 bases, and 11 bases separated the two germline ends. As DNA, the CDR3 is TGTGCCAGCAGCTTGAGGATGTCGGACACTGAAGCTTTCTTT. This translates into CASSLRMSDTEAFF.